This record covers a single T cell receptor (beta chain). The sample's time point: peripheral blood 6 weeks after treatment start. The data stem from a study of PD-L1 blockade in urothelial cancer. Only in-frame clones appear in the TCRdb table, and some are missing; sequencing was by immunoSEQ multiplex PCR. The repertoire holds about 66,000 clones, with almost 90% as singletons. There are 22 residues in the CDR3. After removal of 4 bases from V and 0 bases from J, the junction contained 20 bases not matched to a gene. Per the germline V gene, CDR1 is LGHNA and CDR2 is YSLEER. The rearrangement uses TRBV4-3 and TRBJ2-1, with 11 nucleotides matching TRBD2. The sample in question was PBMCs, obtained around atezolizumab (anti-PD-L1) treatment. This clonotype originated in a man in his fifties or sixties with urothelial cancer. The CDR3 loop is CASSLTSAGLAGGPSSYNEQFF. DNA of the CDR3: TGCGCCAGCAGCCTGACCTCAGCCGGGCTAGCGGGAGGTCCTAGCTCCTACAATGAGCAGTTCTTC.